This TCR beta chain was sequenced for a study of blood T cell repertoires in COVID-19. About the research overall: Both acute and convalescent COVID-19 samples were obtained from the United States, Italy and Spain. The cDNA or gDNA used as material had been derived from T cells, B-cell-depleted T cells, or PBMCs.

Original analysis: Amplifying reference gene primers gave estimates of nucleated cell counts. The protocol was immunoSEQ multiplex PCR, while the TCRdb copy is restricted to in-frame clones and leaves out a portion. V and J calls and clone size come straight from that table; D and trimming were deduced from the DNA. This table has about 200,000 clones, 70% to 90% appearing once. V trimming: 5 bases; J trimming: 3 bases; junction bases outside the gene matches: 3. Germline CDR1 is LNHDA and CDR2 is SQIVND (reference sequence). The CDR3 contains 14 residues. The sequenced sample consisted of peripheral blood. The rearrangement links TRBV19 to TRBJ2-1; 8 bases fit TRBD2. This TCR came from a woman in her forties who had recovered from COVID-19. The CDR3 nucleotides read TGTGCCAGTAGTCCTAGCGGGTTCTACAATGAGCAGTTCTTC. Protein: CASSPSGFYNEQFF.